This T cell receptor beta chain was identified in a study of T cell responses to AZD1222 COVID-19 vaccine. Study-wide points: Baseline serology detected seropositivity in only a handful of AZD1222 recipients.

Germline V gene data show CDR1 as LNHDA and CDR2 as SQIVND (reference sequence). The CDR3 spans 15 residues. After removal of 9 bases from V and 4 bases from J, the junction contained 13 bases not matched to a gene. Second doses that came at about 4 or about 12 weeks were put together. For this clone: Its antigen remains unidentified.

Here immunoSEQ multiplex PCR was the method, and the copy in TCRdb shows in-frame clones only, minus some. The sample yields fewer than 140,000 clones, roughly 91% seen once. The sequencing here drew on peripheral blood, taken 28 days after the second AZD1222 dose. The chain employs TRBV19 and TRBJ2-7; 9 bases map to TRBD2. The sequence was collected from an adult who received the AZD1222 COVID-19 vaccine. CDR3 in amino acids: CASRSLAGEIYEQYF. The CDR3 region has the DNA TGTGCCAGCCGGTCATTAGCGGGGGAAATTTACGAGCAGTACTTC.